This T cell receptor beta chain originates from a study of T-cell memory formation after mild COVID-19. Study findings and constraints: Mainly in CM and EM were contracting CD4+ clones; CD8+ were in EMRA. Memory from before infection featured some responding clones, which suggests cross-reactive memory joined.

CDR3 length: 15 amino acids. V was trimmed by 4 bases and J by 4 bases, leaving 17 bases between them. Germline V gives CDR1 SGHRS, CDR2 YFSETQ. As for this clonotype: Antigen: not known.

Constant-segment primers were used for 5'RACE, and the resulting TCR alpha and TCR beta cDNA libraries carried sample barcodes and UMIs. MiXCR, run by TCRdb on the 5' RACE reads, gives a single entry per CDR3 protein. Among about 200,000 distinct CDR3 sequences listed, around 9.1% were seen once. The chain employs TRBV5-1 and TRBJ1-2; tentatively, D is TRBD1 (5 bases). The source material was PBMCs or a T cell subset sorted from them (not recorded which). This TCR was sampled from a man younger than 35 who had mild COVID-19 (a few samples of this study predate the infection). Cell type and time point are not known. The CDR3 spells CASSMGPGPTYGYTF. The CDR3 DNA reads TGCGCCAGCAGCATGGGGCCGGGACCCACCTATGGCTACACCTTC.